Reported below is one T cell receptor beta chain. The CDR3 length is 15 residues. Germline CDR1 reads SGHRS; CDR2 reads YFSETQ. The data originate from a study of monozygotic twins with inflammatory bowel disease. For each CDR3 protein, TCRdb gives one entry from its re-call of the 5' RACE reads, without DNA. The sample holds about 330,000 distinct CDR3 sequences. The V gene is TRBV5-1, the J gene TRBJ2-5. This TCR derives from a human donor with ulcerative colitis or Crohn's disease, or a healthy co-twin of an affected twin (not recorded which). Sequences were obtained from blood. The CDR3 protein is CASSLGSVRQETQYF.